The 30 T cell receptor beta chains listed next were all sequenced from one sample in a study of T-cell reconstitution after alpha-beta-depleted transplantation in children (dated by TCRdb to about 2016). The treatment or condition label, read with the paper, signifies: allogeneic hematopoietic cell transplantation with graft depleted of TCRalphabeta T cells and CD19 B cells. Library preparation used PCR. The sample was run on an Illumina HiSeq 2500. TCR library preparation used molecular barcoding, with unique molecular identifiers applied to normalize quantification of the TCRbeta repertoire. TCRdb reprocessed the public reads (quality trimming at Q25 with fastp, clone calling with MiXCR) and kept in-frame beta chains. CDR3 protein duplicates are merged, each entry listing the most common genes and DNA. This sample has fewer than 150,000 distinct CDR3 sequences in its table, and approximately 22% of those were observed once. The ten largest clones take up roughly 10% of the sample.

This material consisted of PBMCs, mostly from graft donor cells, taken 180 days after TCRalphabeta/CD19-depleted stem cell transplant. Receptor source: a male patient aged 2 to 10 who had a stem cell transplant for chronic granulomatous disease, so the T cells may come from the graft donor.

This clonotype showed up just a few times. The chain has TRBV10-1 and TRBJ1-5, with D unresolved. The CDR3 length is 13 residues. Per germline, CDR1 WNHNN and CDR2 SYGVQD (reference sequence). V was clipped by 7 bases and J by 6 bases, with 13 bases between them. CDR3 sequence reads: CASTRTLGQPQHF. CDR3 nucleotide sequence: TGCGCCAGCACGCGAACTCTGGGTCAGCCCCAGCATTTT.

This clonotype was observed at least ten times. The chain employs TRBV5-6 and TRBJ2-3, with D possibly TRBD2 on 6 matching bases. Germline CDR1 is SGHDT and CDR2 is YYEEEE. The V end was cut by 0 bases, the J end by 4 bases, with 12 bases between. This CDR3 is built from 15 residues. The CDR3 DNA reads TGTGCCAGCAGCTTGGAGGGTAGGAGGGCAGATACGCAGTATTTT. Encoded protein: CASSLEGRRADTQYF. Full variable domain (missing parts from reference TRBV5-6 and TRBJ2-3): DAGVTQSPTHLIKTRGQQVTLRCSPKSGHDTVSWYQQALGQGPQFIFQYYEEEERQRGNFPDRFSGHQFPNYSSELNVNALLLGDSALYLCASSLEGRRADTQYFGPGTRLTVL.

This clonotype has more than one count but fewer than ten. The V and J genes are TRBV7-2 and TRBJ2-3, with a possible D match to TRBD2 (7 bases). CDR3 length: 16 residues. In germline, CDR1 is SGHTA, CDR2 FQGNSA. The ends were cut back, 5 bases at V and 5 bases at J, with 20 bases in the middle. The CDR3 protein is CASSPRGRALGDTQYF. CDR3 sequence (DNA): TGTGCCAGCAGCCCTAGGGGGAGGGCCCTTGGAGATACGCAGTATTTT.

This clonotype was counted a few times. The rearrangement uses TRBV12-3 or TRBV12-4 and TRBJ2-1; D is unresolved. V dropped 6 bases and J dropped 4 bases, with 1 base sitting between them. The CDR3 length is 10 residues. Here the CDR3 DNA reads TGTGCCAGCAGATACAATGAGCAGTTCTTC. Encoded protein: CASRYNEQFF.

This clonotype showed up many times. V and J are TRBV20-1 and TRBJ1-5; 7 nucleotides match TRBD1. Germline CDR1 and CDR2: DFQATT and SNEGSKA (reference sequence). Germline trimming cut 6 bases from V and 5 bases from J; bases unmatched to any gene: 4. The CDR3 spans 12 residues. CDR3: CSAKTGDQPQHF. The CDR3 region has the DNA TGCAGTGCAAAAACAGGGGATCAGCCCCAGCATTTT.

This clonotype occurred many times. The V call is TRBV12-3 or TRBV12-4, the J call TRBJ1-2; perhaps TRBD1 as D (5 bases). The CDR3 has 14 amino acids. V dropped 4 bases and J dropped 4 bases, with 13 bases sitting between them. This CDR3 is CASSWAGSSYGYTF. As DNA, the CDR3 is TGTGCCAGCAGTTGGGCAGGGAGTAGCTATGGCTACACCTTC.

This clonotype was seen more than once but under ten times. This CDR3 reads CASSRGLLSEQYF. DNA of the CDR3: TGTGCCAGCAGTCGGGGGCTCCTCTCCGAGCAGTACTTC. V is TRBV25-1 and J is TRBJ2-7; D could derive from TRBD1 or TRBD2 (6 bases each). The CDR3 contains 13 residues. CDR1 is MGHDK and CDR2 is SYGVNS in the germline V gene. The V gene lost 5 bases and the J gene lost 6 bases, with 14 bases spanning the gap.

The J gene is TRBJ1-5, the V gene TRBV20-1; 11 bases fit TRBD1. The V gene's germline CDR1 is DFQATT and CDR2 SNEGSKA (reference sequence). V was clipped by 6 bases and J by 4 bases; unmatched bases: 5. This CDR3 is 14 amino acids long. The CDR3 DNA sequence: TGCAGTGCGAGGACAGGGGGCAAGAATCAGCCCCAGCATTTT. This sequence encodes CSARTGGKNQPQHF.

The genes are TRBV12-3 or TRBV12-4 and TRBJ1-5, with 7 positions matching TRBD1. The CDR3 is 16 amino acids. J lost 3 bases, V lost 2 bases, and 7 bases had no gene match. The CDR3 DNA sequence: TGTGCCAGCAGTTTATACACAGGACAGGACAATCAGCCCCAGCATTTT. Translated: CASSLYTGQDNQPQHF.

V gene TRBV20-1 combines with J gene TRBJ1-1, with 7 bases identical to TRBD1. The CDR3 length is 14 residues. In germline, CDR1 is DFQATT, CDR2 SNEGSKA (reference sequence). After removal of 3 bases from V and 10 bases from J, the junction contained 14 bases not matched to a gene. The CDR3 nucleotides read TGCAGTGCTAGCGAGGGGAACAGGGGTTCGCGAGCTTTCTTT. This translates into CSASEGNRGSRAFF.

This clonotype was seen more than once but under ten times. The chain couples TRBV5-1 to TRBJ2-7; D not resolved. Trimming stripped 0 bases from V and 0 bases from J, with 7 bases between. This CDR3 has 14 residues. CDR1 and CDR2 from the germline V gene are SGHRS and YFSETQ. The CDR3 is CASSLVVDSYEQYF. The CDR3 DNA reads as TGCGCCAGCAGCTTGGTCGTGGACTCCTACGAGCAGTACTTC.

By proportion, this clonotype is medium-sized (0.01 to 0.1%). The chain is built from TRBV5-1 and TRBJ1-2; possibly TRBD1 for D (5 bases). V gave up 3 bases and J gave up 5 bases, with 14 bases separating them. In germline, CDR1 is SGHRS, CDR2 YFSETQ. The CDR3 contains 14 residues. This CDR3 reads CASSSDEGRYGYTF. The CDR3 nucleotides read TGCGCCAGCAGCTCGGACGAGGGGAGGTATGGCTACACCTTC.

This clonotype was observed many times. The chain couples TRBV29-1 to TRBJ2-1; a possible D gene is TRBD2 (6 bases). Trimming removed 4 bases at V and 6 bases at J, with 13 bases between. This CDR3 has 13 amino acids. Per the germline V gene, CDR1 is SQVTM and CDR2 is ANQGSEA. This chain's CDR3 is CSVVSPEGNEQFF. In DNA form, the CDR3 reads TGCAGCGTTGTCAGCCCGGAGGGCAATGAGCAGTTCTTC.

The table lists this clonotype with many counts. The V and J genes are TRBV29-1 and TRBJ2-1, with 7 bases aligning to TRBD1. The CDR3 is made up of 15 amino acids. V shed 6 bases and J 2 bases; nucleotides not matched to a gene: 10. The germline V gene encodes CDR1 SQVTM and CDR2 ANQGSEA. CDR3 in amino acids: CSVRPGQLAYNEQFF. Written as DNA, the CDR3 is TGCAGCGTAAGGCCGGGACAGCTGGCCTACAATGAGCAGTTCTTC.

A few counts support this clonotype. The V and J genes are TRBV5-1 and TRBJ1-1; possible D gene TRBD1, 5 bases. Germline V gene lookup returns CDR1 SGHRS and CDR2 YFSETQ. The CDR3 contains 13 residues. V lost 1 base and J lost 3, with 7 bases in between. The CDR3 loop reads CASSLKGDTEAFF. The CDR3 nucleotides read TGCGCCAGCAGCTTGAAAGGGGACACTGAAGCTTTCTTT.

This clonotype came up a few times. V and J are TRBV12-3 or TRBV12-4 and TRBJ2-2; 10 nucleotides agree with TRBD1. The CDR3 length is 15 residues. Trimming took 5 bases from V and 7 from J; bases not matched to a gene: 7. CDR3 bases: TGTGCCAGCAGTCTCGGGACAGGGGAAAGCGGGGAGCTGTTTTTT. Translated: CASSLGTGESGELFF.

The chain joins TRBV29-1 to TRBJ1-1; D remains ambiguous. V was pared by 4 bases and J by 1 base, with 10 bases between. CDR3 length: 13 residues. Looked up from germline, CDR1 is SQVTM and CDR2 is ANQGSEA. The CDR3 DNA sequence: TGCAGCGTTGGACACCTATCGAACACTGAAGCTTTCTTT. It encodes CSVGHLSNTEAFF.

This clonotype was seen ten or more times. The chain links TRBV12-3 or TRBV12-4 to TRBJ2-3; 12 bases are a match to TRBD2. V shed 6 bases, J shed 13 bases, and the junction held 14 bases outside the gene matches. CDR3 length equals 15 residues. Here the CDR3 reads CASRRTSGNPTTEYF. The CDR3 DNA is TGTGCCAGCAGACGGACTAGCGGGAACCCTACGACGGAGTATTTT.

This clonotype was seen repeatedly, ten times or more. This chain links TRBV20-1 with TRBJ2-3; 9 bases agree with TRBD2. After removal of 0 bases from V and 5 bases from J, the junction contained 6 bases not matched to a gene. The CDR3 covers 15 residues. The germline CDR1 and CDR2 sequences are DFQATT and SNEGSKA (reference sequence). CDR3 nucleotides: TGCAGTGCTAGAGATGAGCTAGCGGGAAAAGATACGCAGTATTTT. Encoded protein: CSARDELAGKDTQYF.

There are many counts of this clonotype. The chain is built from TRBV30 and TRBJ1-5, with TRBD1 matching over 7 bases. Germline V gene lookup returns CDR1 GTSNPN and CDR2 SVGIG (reference sequence). J was trimmed by 3 bases and V by 2 bases; bases with no gene match: 7. The CDR3 has 15 residues. CDR3 in amino acids: CAWSLTTGLNQPQHF. In DNA form, the CDR3 reads TGTGCCTGGAGTTTAACGACAGGGCTCAATCAGCCCCAGCATTTT.

This clonotype has ten or more counts. The V and J genes are TRBV29-1 and TRBJ1-1; D is unclear. Trimming took 7 bases from V and 2 from J, leaving 8 bases between them. This CDR3 comprises 11 residues. Germline V gene sequence: CDR1 SQVTM, CDR2 ANQGSEA. CDR3 in amino acids: CSGRVNTEAFF. CDR3 bases: TGCAGCGGGCGGGTAAACACTGAAGCTTTCTTT.

This clonotype was found many times. The chain combines TRBV3-1 with TRBJ2-2; D is unresolved. CDR1 LGHDT and CDR2 YNNKEL come from the germline V gene (reference sequence). This CDR3 contains 12 residues. Trimming left V 3 bases short and J 7 bases short, with 6 bases between. CDR3: CASSQHDGELFF. The CDR3 DNA follows: TGTGCCAGCAGCCAGCATGACGGGGAGCTGTTTTTT.

This clonotype has more than one count but fewer than ten. The V and J genes are TRBV4-2 and TRBJ2-7; D not certain. Germline-derived CDR1 and CDR2 are LGHNA and YNFKEQ. The CDR3 consists of 15 residues. The V end was cut by 0 bases, the J end by 4 bases, with 13 bases between. CDR3 residues: CASSQDIGDTYEQYF. In nucleotides, the CDR3 is TGTGCCAGCAGCCAAGATATCGGCGACACATACGAGCAGTACTTC.

This clonotype was picked up many times. This rearrangement joins TRBV27 to TRBJ2-3; D is uncertain. Germline CDR1 reads MNHEY; CDR2 reads SMNVEV (reference sequence). Trimming shortened V by 4 bases and J by 0 bases, and 11 bases separated the two germline ends. CDR3 length equals 15 residues. CDR3 sequence (DNA): TGTGCCAGCAGTTCCGCTTGGTTTAGCACAGATACGCAGTATTTT. Amino acids: CASSSAWFSTDTQYF.

This clonotype was observed a handful of times. The rearrangement links TRBV27 to TRBJ2-4; D is unresolved. The CDR3 is made up of 13 amino acids. The V end lost 0 bases, the J end lost 8 bases, and 8 bases lay between the germline ends. Germline CDR1 and CDR2: MNHEY and SMNVEV (reference sequence). The CDR3 nucleotides read TGTGCCAGCAGTTTATCAGACCAGGACATTCAGTACTTC. This sequence encodes CASSLSDQDIQYF.

On this clonotype itself: A single base separates this from a much larger clone, so it may be a read error. The chain employs TRBV7-2 and TRBJ2-7, with D possibly TRBD1 on 6 matching bases. The germline V gene encodes CDR1 SGHTA and CDR2 FQGNSA. V was shortened by 7 bases and J by 2 bases, with 12 bases between the two germline ends. This CDR3 has 13 amino acids. The CDR3 DNA follows: TGTGCCAGCACTACGGCAGGGGCCTACGAGCAGTACTTC. Its translation: CASTTAGAYEQYF.

This clonotype was seen a few times. The J gene is TRBJ1-5, the V gene TRBV6-6, with D hard to call. Germline V gene lookup returns CDR1 MNHNY and CDR2 SVGAGI (reference sequence). This CDR3 spans 12 amino acids. V shed 8 bases and J shed 4 bases, with 9 bases lying between them. Written as DNA, the CDR3 is TGTGCCAGCGGATTTAAGAATCAGCCCCAGCATTTT. The encoded protein is CASGFKNQPQHF.

This clonotype was seen at least ten times. The chain is built from TRBV12-3 or TRBV12-4 and TRBJ2-7, with TRBD2 matching 7 bases. V lost 6 bases and J lost 1; bases outside the gene matches: 12. CDR3 size: 16 residues. As DNA, the CDR3 is TGTGCCAGCAGCGAATCCCCGGGGGGAAGGTCCTACGAGCAGTACTTC. Its translation: CASSESPGGRSYEQYF.

Only a few counts were recorded for this clonotype. The rearrangement uses TRBV10-3 and TRBJ2-5; D remains ambiguous. The CDR3 totals 14 residues. From germline, CDR1 is ENHRY and CDR2 SYGVKD. The ends were cut back, 2 bases at V and 3 bases at J, with 10 bases in the middle. The CDR3 nucleotides read TGTGCCATCAGTGAGCGGACGCAGAAAGAGACCCAGTACTTC. Its protein is CAISERTQKETQYF.

The chain couples TRBV15 to TRBJ2-2; 10 bases map to TRBD2. Germline trimming cut 5 bases from V and 4 bases from J; bases unmatched to any gene: 10. The germline CDR1 and CDR2 sequences are LNHNV and YYDKDF (reference sequence). The CDR3 consists of 17 residues. The CDR3 DNA is TGTGCCACCAGCCGACCGAAAAGGACTAGCGGCACCGGGGAGCTGTTTTTT. Translated, it gives CATSRPKRTSGTGELFF.